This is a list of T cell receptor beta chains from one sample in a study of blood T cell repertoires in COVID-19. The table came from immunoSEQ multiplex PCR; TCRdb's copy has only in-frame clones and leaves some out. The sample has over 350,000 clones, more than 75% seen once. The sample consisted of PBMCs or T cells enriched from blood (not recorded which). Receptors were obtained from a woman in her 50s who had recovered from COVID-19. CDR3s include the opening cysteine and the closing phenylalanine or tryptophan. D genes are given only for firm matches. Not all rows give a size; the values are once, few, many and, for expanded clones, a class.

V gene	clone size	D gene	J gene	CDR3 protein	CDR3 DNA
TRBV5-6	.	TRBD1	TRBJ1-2	CASRWRQGISGGYTF	TGTGCCAGCAGGTGGAGACAGGGGATTTCGGGTGGCTACACCTTC
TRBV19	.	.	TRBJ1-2	CASRGPGSAFYGYTF	TGTGCCTCCCGAGGCCCGGGGAGCGCCTTCTATGGCTACACCTTC
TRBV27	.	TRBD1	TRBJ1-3	CASRATGGGNTIYF	TGTGCCAGCAGGGCCACAGGGGGTGGAAACACCATATATTTT
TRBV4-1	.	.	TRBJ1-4	CASSQDGVGGTTNEKLFF	TGCGCCAGCAGCCAAGATGGCGTCGGAGGGACAACTAATGAAAAACTGTTTTTT
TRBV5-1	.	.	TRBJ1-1	CASSGRTGPTEAFF	TGCGCCAGCAGCGGACGAACAGGGCCCACTGAAGCTTTCTTT
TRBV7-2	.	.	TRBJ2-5	CASSFAPGLETQYF	TGTGCCAGCAGCTTTGCCCCAGGTTTGGAGACCCAGTACTTC
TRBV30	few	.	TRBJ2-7	CAWSRGRNYYEQYF	TGTGCCTGGTCCCGCGGGCGGAATTACTACGAGCAGTACTTC
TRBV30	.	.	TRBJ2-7	CAWSVSGYEQYF	TGTGCCTGGAGTGTGTCGGGTTACGAGCAGTACTTC
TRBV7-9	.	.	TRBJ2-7	CASSSGDFSYEQYF	TGTGCCAGCAGCTCGGGGGACTTCTCCTACGAGCAGTACTTC
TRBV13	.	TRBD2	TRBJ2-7	CASSSPGLGPEQYF	TGTGCCAGCAGCTCACCGGGACTAGGTCCCGAGCAGTACTTC
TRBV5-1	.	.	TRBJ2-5	CASSLNAGSQETQYF	TGCGCCAGCAGCTTAAACGCCGGGAGCCAAGAGACCCAGTACTTC
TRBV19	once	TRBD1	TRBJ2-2	CASSILGQGNTGELFF	TGTGCCAGTAGTATTCTGGGACAGGGGAACACCGGGGAGCTGTTTTTT
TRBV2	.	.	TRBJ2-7	CASSSDMDYEQYF	TGTGCCAGCAGTTCTGACATGGACTACGAGCAGTACTTC
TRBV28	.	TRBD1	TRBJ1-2	CASSPAGDRAYGYTF	TGTGCCAGCAGTCCAGCTGGGGACAGAGCTTATGGCTACACCTTC
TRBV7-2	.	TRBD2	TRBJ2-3	CASRATGTSAADTQYF	TGTGCCAGCAGGGCTACCGGGACTAGCGCCGCAGATACGCAGTATTTT
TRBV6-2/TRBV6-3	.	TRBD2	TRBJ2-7	CASSPLAGGPNEQYF	TGTGCCAGCAGTCCCCTAGCGGGGGGGCCGAACGAGCAGTACTTC
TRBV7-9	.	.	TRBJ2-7	CASSLTGNEQYF	TGTGCCAGCAGCTTAACCGGGAACGAGCAGTACTTC
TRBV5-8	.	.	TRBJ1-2	CASSSYLISYGYTF	TGTGCCAGCAGCTCCTATCTAATTTCCTATGGCTACACCTTC
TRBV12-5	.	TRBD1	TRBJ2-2	CASGLYLGQGAGGELFF	TGTGCTAGTGGTTTGTACCTCGGACAGGGGGCAGGCGGGGAGCTGTTTTTT
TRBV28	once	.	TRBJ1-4	CASTPRDEKLFF	TGTGCCAGCACCCCCAGGGATGAAAAACTGTTTTTT
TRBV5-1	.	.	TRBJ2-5	CASSLQAAETQYF	TGCGCCAGCAGCTTACAGGCGGCGGAGACCCAGTACTTC
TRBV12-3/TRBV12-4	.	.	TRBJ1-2	CASSLAQGGYTF	TGTGCCAGCAGTTTAGCGCAGGGGGGCTACACCTTC
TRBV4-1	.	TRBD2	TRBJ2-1	CASSRSRGLEMFF	TGCGCCAGCAGCCGGTCCCGGGGACTAGAAATGTTCTTC
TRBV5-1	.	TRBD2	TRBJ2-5	CASSWDVAGGIETQYF	TGCGCCAGCAGCTGGGATGTAGCGGGGGGGATCGAGACCCAGTACTTC
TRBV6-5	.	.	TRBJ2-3	CASNVFSGSTDTQYF	TGTGCCAGCAACGTGTTCAGCGGGAGCACAGATACGCAGTATTTT
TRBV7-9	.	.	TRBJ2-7	CASSLFQGSSYEQYF	TGTGCCAGCAGCTTATTCCAGGGCAGCTCCTACGAGCAGTACTTC
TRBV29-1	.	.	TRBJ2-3	CSVRGALTDTQYF	TGCAGCGTCCGGGGGGCTTTGACAGATACGCAGTATTTT
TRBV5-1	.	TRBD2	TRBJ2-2	CASGTSGGADTGELFF	TGCGCCAGCGGGACTAGCGGGGGGGCTGACACCGGGGAGCTGTTTTTT
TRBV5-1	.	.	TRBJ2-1	CASSLSGDYNEQFF	TGCGCCAGCAGCTTGTCGGGGGACTACAATGAGCAGTTCTTC
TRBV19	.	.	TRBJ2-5	CASSIGFGTLQETQYF	TGTGCCAGTAGTATCGGATTTGGGACTCTCCAAGAGACCCAGTACTTC
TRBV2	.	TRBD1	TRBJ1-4	CASQTGLGNEKLFF	TGTGCCAGCCAGACAGGGTTGGGGAATGAAAAACTGTTTTTT
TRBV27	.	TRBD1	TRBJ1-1	CASSRTGSEAFF	TGTGCCAGCAGCCGGACAGGTTCTGAAGCTTTCTTT
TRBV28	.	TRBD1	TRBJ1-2	CASNSGTGYYGYTF	TGTGCCAGCAACTCCGGGACAGGGTACTATGGCTACACCTTC